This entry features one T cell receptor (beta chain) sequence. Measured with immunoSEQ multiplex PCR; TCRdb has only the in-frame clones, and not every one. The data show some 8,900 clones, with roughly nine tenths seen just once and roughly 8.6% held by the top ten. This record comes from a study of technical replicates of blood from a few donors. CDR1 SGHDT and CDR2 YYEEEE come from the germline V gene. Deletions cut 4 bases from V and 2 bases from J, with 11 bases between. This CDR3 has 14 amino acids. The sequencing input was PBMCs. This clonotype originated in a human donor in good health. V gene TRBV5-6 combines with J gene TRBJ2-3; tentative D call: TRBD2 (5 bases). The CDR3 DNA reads TGTGCCAGCAGCCCACAGCGGATCACAGATACGCAGTATTTT. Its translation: CASSPQRITDTQYF.